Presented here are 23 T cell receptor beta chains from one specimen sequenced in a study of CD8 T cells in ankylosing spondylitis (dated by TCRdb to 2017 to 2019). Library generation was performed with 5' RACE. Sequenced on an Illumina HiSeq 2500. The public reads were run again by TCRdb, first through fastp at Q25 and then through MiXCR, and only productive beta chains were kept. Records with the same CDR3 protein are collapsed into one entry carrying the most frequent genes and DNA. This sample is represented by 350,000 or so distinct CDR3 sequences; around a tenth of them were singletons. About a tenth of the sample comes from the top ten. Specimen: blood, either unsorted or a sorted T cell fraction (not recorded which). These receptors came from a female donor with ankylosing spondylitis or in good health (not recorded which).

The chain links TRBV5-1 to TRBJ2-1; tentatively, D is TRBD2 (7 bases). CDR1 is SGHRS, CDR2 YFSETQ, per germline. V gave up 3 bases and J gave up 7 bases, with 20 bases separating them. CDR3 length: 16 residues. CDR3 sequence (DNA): TGCGCCAGCAGCTCCACCTGGGGGGGCCTGGGGAATGAGCAGTTCTTC. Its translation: CASSSTWGGLGNEQFF.

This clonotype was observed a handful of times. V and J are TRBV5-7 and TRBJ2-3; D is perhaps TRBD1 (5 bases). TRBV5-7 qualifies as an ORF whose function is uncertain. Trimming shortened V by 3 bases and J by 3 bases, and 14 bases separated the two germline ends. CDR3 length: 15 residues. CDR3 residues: CASSSRQGVTDTQYF. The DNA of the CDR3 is TGTGCCAGCAGCTCCCGGCAGGGCGTTACAGATACGCAGTATTTT.

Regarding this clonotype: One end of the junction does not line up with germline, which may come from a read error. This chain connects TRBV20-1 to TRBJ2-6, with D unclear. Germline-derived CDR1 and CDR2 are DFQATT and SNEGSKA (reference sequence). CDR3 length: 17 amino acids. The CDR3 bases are TGCAGTGTTAGAGATGAGGTCAGCCTTCCTGGGGCCAACGTCCTGACTTTC. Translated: CSVRDEVSLPGANVLTF.

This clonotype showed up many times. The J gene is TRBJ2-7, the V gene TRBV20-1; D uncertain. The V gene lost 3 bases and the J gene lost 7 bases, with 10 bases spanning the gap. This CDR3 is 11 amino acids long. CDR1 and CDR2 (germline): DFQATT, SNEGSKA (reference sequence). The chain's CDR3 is CSASPGVEQYF. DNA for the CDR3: TGCAGTGCTAGCCCTGGGGTAGAGCAGTACTTC.

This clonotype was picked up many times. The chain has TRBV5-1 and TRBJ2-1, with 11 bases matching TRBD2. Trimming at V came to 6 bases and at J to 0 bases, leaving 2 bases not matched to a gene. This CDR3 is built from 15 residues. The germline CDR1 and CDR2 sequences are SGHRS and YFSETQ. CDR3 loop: CASNGLAGSYNEQFF. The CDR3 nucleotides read TGCGCCAGCAACGGACTAGCGGGCTCCTACAATGAGCAGTTCTTC.

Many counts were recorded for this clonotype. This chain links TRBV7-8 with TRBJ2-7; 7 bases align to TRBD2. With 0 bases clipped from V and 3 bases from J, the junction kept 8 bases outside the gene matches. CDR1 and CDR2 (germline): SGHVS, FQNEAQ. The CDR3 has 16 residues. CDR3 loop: CASSLASSASGYEQYF. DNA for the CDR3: TGTGCCAGCAGCTTAGCTTCATCGGCTAGCGGCTACGAGCAGTACTTC.

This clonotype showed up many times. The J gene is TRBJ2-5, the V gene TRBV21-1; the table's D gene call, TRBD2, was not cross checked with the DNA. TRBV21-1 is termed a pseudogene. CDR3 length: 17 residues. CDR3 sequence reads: CASSKGSGQDSGETQYF. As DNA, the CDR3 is TGTGCCAGCAGCAAAGGGAGTGGGCAAGACAGCGGAGAGACCCAGTACTTC.

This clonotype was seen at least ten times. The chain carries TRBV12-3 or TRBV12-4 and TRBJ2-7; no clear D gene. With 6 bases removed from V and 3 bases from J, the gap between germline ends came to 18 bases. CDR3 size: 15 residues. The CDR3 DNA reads TGTGCCAGCAGCCCCATACGAGGATTTTTCTACGAGCAGTACTTC. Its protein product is CASSPIRGFFYEQYF.

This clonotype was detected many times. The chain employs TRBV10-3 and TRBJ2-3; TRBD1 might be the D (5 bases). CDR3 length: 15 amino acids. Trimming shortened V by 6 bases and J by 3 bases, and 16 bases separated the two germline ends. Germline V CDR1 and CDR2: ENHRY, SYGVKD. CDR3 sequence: CAIRDPGMSTDTQYF. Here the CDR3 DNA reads TGTGCCATCAGAGATCCAGGGATGAGTACAGATACGCAGTATTTT.

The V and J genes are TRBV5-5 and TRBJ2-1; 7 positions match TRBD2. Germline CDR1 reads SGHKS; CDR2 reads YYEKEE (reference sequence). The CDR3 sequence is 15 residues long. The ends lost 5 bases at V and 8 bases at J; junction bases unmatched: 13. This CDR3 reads CASRGPSGGSHEQFF. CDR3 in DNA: TGTGCCAGCAGGGGTCCCTCCGGCGGGAGCCATGAGCAGTTCTTC.

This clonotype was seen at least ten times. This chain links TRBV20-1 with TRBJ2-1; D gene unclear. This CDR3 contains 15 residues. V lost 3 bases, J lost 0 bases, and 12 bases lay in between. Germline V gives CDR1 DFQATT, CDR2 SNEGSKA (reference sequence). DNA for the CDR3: TGCAGTGCTAGCGGGTACCTCAGCTCCTACAATGAGCAGTTCTTC. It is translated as CSASGYLSSYNEQFF.

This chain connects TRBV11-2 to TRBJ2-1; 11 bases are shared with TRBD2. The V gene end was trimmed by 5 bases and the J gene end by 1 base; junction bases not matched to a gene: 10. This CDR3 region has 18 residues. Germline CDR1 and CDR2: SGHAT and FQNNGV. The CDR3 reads CASSRRASGGTSYNEQFF. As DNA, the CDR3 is TGTGCCAGCAGCCGGCGCGCTAGCGGGGGGACGTCCTACAATGAGCAGTTCTTC.

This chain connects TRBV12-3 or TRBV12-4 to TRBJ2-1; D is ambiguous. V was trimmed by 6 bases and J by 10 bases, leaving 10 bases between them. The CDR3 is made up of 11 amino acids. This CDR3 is CASSKLWEQFF. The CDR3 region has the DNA TGTGCCAGCAGCAAACTTTGGGAGCAGTTCTTC.

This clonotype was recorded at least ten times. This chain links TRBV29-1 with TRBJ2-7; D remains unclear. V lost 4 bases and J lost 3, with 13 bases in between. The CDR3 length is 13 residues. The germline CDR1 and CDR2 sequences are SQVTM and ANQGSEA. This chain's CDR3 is CSVVASSGYEQYF. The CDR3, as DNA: TGCAGCGTTGTGGCCTCTTCGGGCTACGAGCAGTACTTC.

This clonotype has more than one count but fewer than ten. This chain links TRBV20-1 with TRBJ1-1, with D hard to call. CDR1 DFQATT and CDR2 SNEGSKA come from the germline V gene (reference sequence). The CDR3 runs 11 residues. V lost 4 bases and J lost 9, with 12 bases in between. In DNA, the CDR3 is TGCAGTGCTATACCTCAGTTAAAAGCTTTCTTT. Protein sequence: CSAIPQLKAFF.

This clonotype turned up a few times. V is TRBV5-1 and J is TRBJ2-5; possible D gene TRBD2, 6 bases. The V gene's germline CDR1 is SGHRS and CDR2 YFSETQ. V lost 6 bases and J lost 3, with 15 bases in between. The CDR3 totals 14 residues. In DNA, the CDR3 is TGCGCCAGCACCTCTGGCGGGGCCAAAGAGACCCAGTACTTC. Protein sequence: CASTSGGAKETQYF.

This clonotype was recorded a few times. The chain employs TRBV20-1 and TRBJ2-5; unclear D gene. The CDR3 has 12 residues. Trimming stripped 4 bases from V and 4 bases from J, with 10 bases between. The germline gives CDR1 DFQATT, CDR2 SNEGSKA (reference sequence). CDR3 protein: CSATPNAETQYF. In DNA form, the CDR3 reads TGCAGTGCTACCCCCAACGCAGAGACCCAGTACTTC.

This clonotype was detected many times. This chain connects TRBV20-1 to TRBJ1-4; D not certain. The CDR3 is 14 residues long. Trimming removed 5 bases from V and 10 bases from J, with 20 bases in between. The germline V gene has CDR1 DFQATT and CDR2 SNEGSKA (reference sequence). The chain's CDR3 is CSAPLVRSSSKLFF. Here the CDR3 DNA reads TGCAGTGCTCCGTTAGTGCGGAGTTCGTCAAAACTGTTTTTT.

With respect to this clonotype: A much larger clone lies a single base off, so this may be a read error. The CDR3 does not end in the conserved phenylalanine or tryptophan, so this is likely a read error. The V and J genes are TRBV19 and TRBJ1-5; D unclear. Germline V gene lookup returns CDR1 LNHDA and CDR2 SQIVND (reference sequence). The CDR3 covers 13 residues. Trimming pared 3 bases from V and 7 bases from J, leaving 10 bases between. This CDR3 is CASSIGLLQPQHL. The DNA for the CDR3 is TGTGCCAGTAGTATTGGGTTATTGCAGCCCCAGCATTTA.

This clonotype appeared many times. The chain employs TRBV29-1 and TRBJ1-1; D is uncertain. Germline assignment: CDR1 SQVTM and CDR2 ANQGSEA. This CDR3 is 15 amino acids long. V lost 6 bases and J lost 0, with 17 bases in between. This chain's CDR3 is CSVALGRTMNTEAFF. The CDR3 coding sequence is TGCAGCGTGGCTCTAGGACGGACCATGAACACTGAAGCTTTCTTT.

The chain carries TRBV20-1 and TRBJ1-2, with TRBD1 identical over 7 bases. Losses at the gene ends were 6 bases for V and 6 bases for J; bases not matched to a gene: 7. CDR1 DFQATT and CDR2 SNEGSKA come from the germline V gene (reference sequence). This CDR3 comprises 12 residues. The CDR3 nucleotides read TGCAGTGCGTTACAGGGGAGAGATGGCTACACCTTC. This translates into CSALQGRDGYTF.

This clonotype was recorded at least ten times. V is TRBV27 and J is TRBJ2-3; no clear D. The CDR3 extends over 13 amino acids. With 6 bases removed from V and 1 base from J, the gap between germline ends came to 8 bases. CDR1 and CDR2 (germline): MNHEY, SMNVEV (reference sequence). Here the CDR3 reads CASSLWGTDTQYF. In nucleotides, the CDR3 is TGTGCCAGCAGCCTCTGGGGCACAGATACGCAGTATTTT.

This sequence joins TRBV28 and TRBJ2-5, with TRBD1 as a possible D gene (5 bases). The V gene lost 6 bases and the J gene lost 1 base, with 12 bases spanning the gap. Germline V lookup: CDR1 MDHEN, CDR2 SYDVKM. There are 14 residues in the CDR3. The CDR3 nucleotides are TGTGCCAGCAGCCTGGACAACTTCCAAGAGACCCAGTACTTC. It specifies CASSLDNFQETQYF.